This T cell receptor (beta chain) was captured in a study of monozygotic twins with cystic fibrosis. The CDR3 consists of 15 residues. Germline assignment: CDR1 MNHNY and CDR2 SVGAGI (reference sequence). V lost 8 bases and J lost 0, with 11 bases in between. With regard to this clone: The target antigen is unknown.

General study findings and limits: Low clonality (median around 0.009) suggested a mostly naive repertoire.

Repertoires were generated with immunoSEQ multiplex PCR, while TCRdb's copy carries only in-frame clones and drops some. This sample has roughly 25,000 clones, with 85% to 95% found just once. This clonotype originated in a girl aged 2-10 years with cystic fibrosis. Sequencing input: blood. The V gene is TRBV6-6, the J gene TRBJ1-6; D remains ambiguous. The CDR3 reads CASWIQSSYNSPLHF. The DNA for the CDR3 is TGTGCCAGCTGGATTCAGAGCTCCTATAATTCACCCCTCCACTTT.